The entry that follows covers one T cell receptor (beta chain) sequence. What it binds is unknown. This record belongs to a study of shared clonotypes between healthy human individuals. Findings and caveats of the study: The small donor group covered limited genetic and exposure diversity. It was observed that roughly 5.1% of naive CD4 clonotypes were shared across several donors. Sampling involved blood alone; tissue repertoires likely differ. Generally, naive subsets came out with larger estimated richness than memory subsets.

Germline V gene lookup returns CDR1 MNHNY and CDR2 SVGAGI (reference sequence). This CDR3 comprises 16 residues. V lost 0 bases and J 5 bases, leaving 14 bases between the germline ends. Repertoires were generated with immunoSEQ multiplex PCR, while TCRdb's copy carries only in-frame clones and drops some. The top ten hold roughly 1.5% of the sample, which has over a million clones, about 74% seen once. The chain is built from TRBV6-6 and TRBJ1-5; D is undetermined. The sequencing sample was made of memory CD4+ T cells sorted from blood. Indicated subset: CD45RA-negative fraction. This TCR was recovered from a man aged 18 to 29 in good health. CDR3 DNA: TGTGCCAGCAGTTACTCGTCTGTCAGAAGTTATCAGCCCCAGCATTTT. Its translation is CASSYSSVRSYQPQHF.